One and the same sample provided the 28 T cell receptor beta chains below, sequenced in a study of shared clonotypes between healthy human individuals. CD45RO-negative cells were positively selected for CCR7, leaving out terminally differentiated effector memory CD45RA+ cells. Data came from immunoSEQ multiplex PCR; TCRdb stores just in-frame clones and leaves some out. Of 1.5 million to 2.5 million clones listed, approximately 94% are singletons. The sample was naive CD8+ T cells sorted from blood. The origin of the receptors is a man younger than 35 in good health.

V usage is TRBV6-6 and J usage is TRBJ2-2; 12 positions match TRBD2. V trimming: 7 bases; J trimming: 7 bases; junction bases outside the gene matches: 7. CDR1 and CDR2 from the germline V gene are MNHNY and SVGAGI (reference sequence). This CDR3 spans 15 amino acids. CDR3 residues: CASTLAGGPIGELFF. CDR3 nucleotide sequence: TGTGCCAGCACCCTAGCGGGGGGGCCGATCGGGGAGCTGTTTTTT.

Regarding this clone: Other DNA sequences of this sample code for an identical CDR3. J is TRBJ2-1 and V is TRBV11-3, with D hard to call. The ends were cut back, 5 bases at V and 0 bases at J, with 8 bases in the middle. The CDR3 runs to 14 residues. CDR1 and CDR2 from the germline V gene are SGHNT and YENEEA. Written as DNA, the CDR3 is TGTGCCAGCAGCCCTCTGGGCTCCTACAATGAGCAGTTCTTC. Encoded protein: CASSPLGSYNEQFF.

The V call is TRBV28, the J call TRBJ2-1; D possibly corresponds to TRBD1 (5 bases). From germline, CDR1 is MDHEN and CDR2 SYDVKM. The V end lost 2 bases, the J end lost 5 bases, and 16 bases lay between the germline ends. The CDR3 has 16 amino acids. DNA for the CDR3: TGTGCCAGCAGTTTACCCCACGAAGGGGCAGACAATGAGCAGTTCTTC. Amino acid sequence: CASSLPHEGADNEQFF.

The CDR3, as DNA: TGCGCCAGCAGTGAGTTTCTCGAAAGCTCCTACAATGAGCAGTTCTTC. This codes for CASSEFLESSYNEQFF. This sequence joins TRBV10-2 and TRBJ2-1; D is unclear. Per germline, CDR1 WSHSY and CDR2 SAAADI. V dropped 1 base and J dropped 0 bases, with 10 bases sitting between them. This CDR3 contains 16 residues.

There are a few counts of this clone. V and J are TRBV29-1 and TRBJ1-1, with D possibly TRBD1 on 5 matching bases. V lost 1 base to trimming and J lost 0 bases, with 12 bases between them. The CDR3 sequence is 15 residues long. Germline V gene lookup returns CDR1 SQVTM and CDR2 ANQGSEA. CDR3 bases: TGCAGCGTTGAAGTCTTTGACAGCATGAACACTGAAGCTTTCTTT. This sequence encodes CSVEVFDSMNTEAFF. The full variable domain, its missing parts supplied by reference TRBV29-1 and TRBJ1-1, is SAVISQKPSRDICQRGTSLTIQCQVDSQVTMMFWYRQQPGQSLTLIATANQGSEATYESGFVIDKFPISRPNLTFSTLTVSNMSPEDSSIYLCSVEVFDSMNTEAFFGQGTRLTVV.

The gene calls are TRBV2 and TRBJ2-7; 9 positions agree with TRBD1. CDR3 size: 14 residues. Germline CDR1 reads SNHLY; CDR2 reads FYNNEI. V dropped 3 bases and J dropped 5; count of bases not matched to a gene: 5. CDR3 amino acids: CASSDRDRAHEQYF. The CDR3 region has the DNA TGTGCCAGCAGTGACCGGGACAGGGCCCACGAGCAGTACTTC.

About this clone itself: Other DNA variants within this sample encode the same CDR3. The chain employs TRBV6-5 and TRBJ2-5; TRBD2 matches 11 bases. The trim removed 5 bases at V and 1 base at J, leaving 3 bases unmatched. This CDR3 spans 15 amino acids. The germline gives CDR1 MNHEY, CDR2 SVGAGI. Here the CDR3 reads CASSRTSGSQETQYF. CDR3 DNA: TGTGCCAGCAGTCGGACTAGCGGGTCCCAAGAGACCCAGTACTTC.

The chain employs TRBV7-9 and TRBJ2-7; no reliable D call. This CDR3 is built from 15 residues. Germline V gene data show CDR1 as SEHNR and CDR2 as FQNEAQ (reference sequence). Trimming shortened V by 3 bases and J by 3 bases, and 15 bases separated the two germline ends. The CDR3 region is CASSFGETAFYEQYF. In DNA form, the CDR3 reads TGTGCCAGCAGCTTCGGTGAGACGGCATTCTACGAGCAGTACTTC.

The chain combines TRBV11-2 with TRBJ1-3; 11 bases fit TRBD1. Looked up from germline, CDR1 is SGHAT and CDR2 is FQNNGV. This CDR3 region has 18 residues. Germline trimming cut 4 bases from V and 0 bases from J; bases unmatched to any gene: 8. In DNA form, the CDR3 reads TGTGCCAGCAGCTCGAAGCAGGGACAGGGGGACTCTGGAAACACCATATATTTT. Translating it yields CASSSKQGQGDSGNTIYF.

The chain combines TRBV7-9 with TRBJ2-2; D unresolved. From germline, CDR1 is SEHNR and CDR2 FQNEAQ (reference sequence). Trimming took 5 bases from V and 7 from J, leaving 8 bases between them. CDR3 length equals 12 residues. CDR3 bases: TGTGCCAGCAGCCACAACCGCGGGGAGCTGTTTTTT. It yields the protein CASSHNRGELFF.

The chain uses TRBV5-1 and TRBJ2-1; D gene unclear. Per germline, CDR1 SGHRS and CDR2 YFSETQ. This CDR3 region has 14 residues. The V end lost 4 bases, the J end lost 2 bases, and 10 bases lay between the germline ends. The CDR3 loop is CASSEDGTYNEQFF. The CDR3 DNA reads as TGCGCCAGCAGCGAGGACGGAACCTACAATGAGCAGTTCTTC.

V is TRBV27 and J is TRBJ1-1, with 9 bases fitting TRBD1. V lost 5 bases, J lost 5 bases, and 6 bases stayed unmatched. Germline CDR1 MNHEY, CDR2 SMNVEV (reference sequence). The CDR3 length is 14 residues. CDR3 DNA sequence: TGTGCCAGCAGTGTGACAGGGGGAGGGACTGAAGCTTTCTTT. Amino acids: CASSVTGGGTEAFF.

In the case of this clone: The identical CDR3 is also encoded by other nucleotide sequences in the sample. The chain employs TRBV30 and TRBJ2-1; a weak D match, TRBD2 (5 bases). This CDR3 is 12 amino acids long. CDR1 is GTSNPN and CDR2 is SVGIG in the germline V gene (reference sequence). The germline V and J ends were trimmed by 2 bases and 4 bases, with 6 bases remaining between them. CDR3 bases: TGTGCCTGGAGTACTAGTTACAATGAGCAGTTCTTC. The encoded protein is CAWSTSYNEQFF.

The chain uses TRBV10-1 and TRBJ2-3, with D maybe TRBD2 (6 bases). Trimming took off 5 bases at V and 0 bases at J, with 6 bases between the two ends. The CDR3 is 13 residues long. From germline, CDR1 is WNHNN and CDR2 SYGVQD (reference sequence). Here the CDR3 reads CASSSGSTDTQYF. CDR3 nucleotides: TGCGCCAGCAGTAGCGGGAGCACAGATACGCAGTATTTT.

The rearrangement joins TRBV5-6 to TRBJ2-1; TRBD2 might be the D (6 bases). Germline V gene sequence: CDR1 SGHDT, CDR2 YYEEEE. V shed 2 bases and J shed 9 bases, with 9 bases lying between them. The CDR3 runs 12 residues. CDR3 region: CASSFLASEQFF. The CDR3 region has the DNA TGTGCCAGCAGCTTCCTAGCGAGTGAGCAGTTCTTC.

This clone is a singleton in its sample. The chain couples TRBV4-1 to TRBJ1-2; D is perhaps TRBD1 (6 bases). CDR3 size: 14 residues. Germline CDR1 reads MGHRA; CDR2 reads YSYEKL. The V end lost 3 bases, the J end lost 8 bases, and 16 bases lay between the germline ends. CDR3 coding DNA: TGCGCCAGCAGCCAGATTTCAGGGGAAGAGGGCTACACCTTC. Amino acids: CASSQISGEEGYTF.

The chain has TRBV13 and TRBJ2-1; no firm D call. V gave up 0 bases and J gave up 8 bases, with 5 bases separating them. CDR3 length equals 12 residues. CDR1 is PRHDT and CDR2 is FYEKMQ in the germline V gene (reference sequence). The CDR3 loop reads CASSLGEYEQFF. CDR3 bases: TGTGCCAGCAGCTTAGGGGAGTATGAGCAGTTCTTC. Full variable domain (remainder filled in from reference TRBV13 and TRBJ2-1): AAGVIQSPRHLIKEKRETATLKCYPIPRHDTVYWYQQGPGQDPQFLISFYEKMQSDKGSIPDRFSAQQFSDYHSELNMSSLELGDSALYFCASSLGEYEQFFGPGTRLTVL.

The CDR3 region is CASSQEVGQGLANYGYTF. CDR3 in DNA: TGCGCCAGCAGCCAAGAAGTGGGACAGGGGCTAGCTAACTATGGCTACACCTTC. The chain carries TRBV4-1 and TRBJ1-2; TRBD1 matches at 10 bases. The CDR3 has 18 residues. Unmatched junction bases numbered 7, after V lost 0 bases and J lost 0 bases. Germline loops: CDR1 MGHRA, CDR2 YSYEKL.

The V gene is TRBV21-1, the J gene TRBJ1-1; the table's D gene call, TRBD1, was not cross checked with the DNA. TRBV21-1 is shown as a pseudogene. The CDR3 is made up of 14 amino acids. Written as DNA, the CDR3 is TGTGCCAGCAGCAAAACAGGGAGATACACTGAAGCTTTCTTT. Amino acids: CASSKTGRYTEAFF.

The rearrangement links TRBV20-1 to TRBJ1-3; no definite D call. Trimming took off 1 base at V and 7 bases at J, with 2 bases between the two ends. Germline CDR1 DFQATT, CDR2 SNEGSKA (reference sequence). The CDR3 loop spans 10 amino acids. The CDR3 region is CSARGNTIYF. The CDR3 DNA follows: TGCAGTGCTAGAGGGAACACCATATATTTT.

The chain employs TRBV4-1 and TRBJ2-7, with TRBD2 as a possible D gene (6 bases). V dropped 1 base and J dropped 0 bases, with 13 bases sitting between them. This CDR3 has 16 residues. CDR1 is MGHRA and CDR2 is YSYEKL in the germline V gene. CDR3 DNA sequence: TGCGCCAGCAGCCAAGTTAGTACGGGGGACTCCTACGAGCAGTACTTC. Amino acids: CASSQVSTGDSYEQYF.

The genes are TRBV4-1 and TRBJ1-1; maybe TRBD1 (5 bases). Trimming took off 1 base at V and 5 bases at J, with 8 bases between the two ends. CDR1 is MGHRA and CDR2 is YSYEKL in the germline V gene. This CDR3 spans 13 amino acids. CDR3 amino acids: CASSQGRQTEAFF. For the CDR3, the DNA is TGCGCCAGCAGCCAAGGCCGACAGACTGAAGCTTTCTTT.

The rearrangement links TRBV13 to TRBJ1-4, with D tentatively TRBD1 (5 bases). The CDR3 consists of 14 residues. Germline CDR1 reads PRHDT; CDR2 reads FYEKMQ (reference sequence). The ends were cut back, 5 bases at V and 5 bases at J, with 12 bases in the middle. The CDR3 region is CASSTRDGNEKLFF. The CDR3 nucleotides are TGTGCCAGCAGCACACGGGACGGGAATGAAAAACTGTTTTTT.

The chain joins TRBV27 to TRBJ1-2, with TRBD1 as a possible D gene (6 bases). CDR1 MNHEY and CDR2 SMNVEV come from the germline V gene (reference sequence). The CDR3 has 15 residues. With 3 bases removed from V and 2 bases from J, the gap between germline ends came to 13 bases. This CDR3 reads CASSLSSGVNYGYTF. The CDR3 bases are TGTGCCAGCAGTTTGAGCTCAGGGGTGAACTATGGCTACACCTTC.

The chain joins TRBV11-2 to TRBJ2-7; D remains unclear. This CDR3 has 13 amino acids. CDR1 is SGHAT and CDR2 is FQNNGV in the germline V gene. V dropped 3 bases and J dropped 6 bases, with 12 bases sitting between them. The CDR3 bases are TGTGCCAGCAGCTTGGCGAACTGGTCCGAGCAGTACTTC. This codes for CASSLANWSEQYF.

J is TRBJ2-1 and V is TRBV4-3; TRBD2 aligns across 10 bases. Germline loops: CDR1 LGHNA, CDR2 YSLEER. V was pared by 0 bases and J by 3 bases, with 2 bases of the junction left unmatched. The CDR3 covers 16 residues. Written as DNA, the CDR3 is TGCGCCAGCAGCCAAGAACTAGCGGGAATCTACAATGAGCAGTTCTTC. Its translation: CASSQELAGIYNEQFF.

About this clone: At one end, the junction sequence differs from germline, possibly due to a read error. The chain uses TRBV27 and TRBJ2-3, with 11 bases fitting TRBD2. Germline values: CDR1 MNHEY, CDR2 SMNVEV (reference sequence). This CDR3 spans 13 amino acids. Here the CDR3 DNA reads TGTGCCAGCGGATTTACCCTAGCGGGGGGTAAGCTTTTT. It specifies CASGFTLAGGKLF.

The genes are TRBV13 and TRBJ2-7; D gene ambiguous. The V end lost 0 bases, the J end lost 5 bases, and 14 bases lay between the germline ends. The CDR3 is made up of 15 amino acids. Per germline, CDR1 PRHDT and CDR2 FYEKMQ (reference sequence). The CDR3 loop is CASSLGPNDGDEQYF. In nucleotides, the CDR3 is TGTGCCAGCAGCTTAGGGCCAAACGATGGAGACGAGCAGTACTTC.